The 15 T cell receptor beta chains in this list originate from one sample, sequenced in a study of siplizumab effects on memory and regulatory T cells. Clones were sequenced by immunoSEQ multiplex PCR, and TCRdb holds only the in-frame ones, with some missing. The sample shows 95,000 to 130,000 clones, roughly 94% of them seen only once. Source material: non-Treg CD4+ T cells sorted from blood. The source is a human donor in good health.

The rearrangement joins TRBV27 to TRBJ2-7; TRBD2 matches at 9 bases. The germline V gene has CDR1 MNHEY and CDR2 SMNVEV (reference sequence). The CDR3 length is 16 residues. The junction had 16 bases not matched to a gene; V was cut back by 6 bases and J by 7 bases. CDR3 DNA: TGTGCCAGCAGGCCGACTGGGGTAGCGGGGGCTCGGGAGCAGTACTTC. Translating gives CASRPTGVAGAREQYF.

This rearrangement joins TRBV18 to TRBJ1-3, with 11 positions matching TRBD1. CDR3 length equals 16 residues. The trim removed 3 bases at V and 3 bases at J, leaving 4 bases unmatched. CDR1 is KGHSH, CDR2 LQKENI, per germline. CDR3 coding DNA: TGTGCCAGCTCACCGGGGACAGGGGGTTTTGGAAACACCATATATTTT. Its protein product is CASSPGTGGFGNTIYF.

The chain is built from TRBV19 and TRBJ2-3; D may be TRBD2 (7 bases). CDR1 is LNHDA, CDR2 SQIVND, per germline (reference sequence). The CDR3 is 14 amino acids. Trimming cost V 3 bases and J 4 bases, with 11 bases left between them. CDR3 region: CASSIGGGADTQYF. The CDR3 bases are TGTGCCAGTAGTATTGGCGGGGGCGCAGATACGCAGTATTTT.

The chain joins TRBV7-2 to TRBJ2-3; 9 bases align to TRBD2. The ends lost 2 bases at V and 2 bases at J; junction bases unmatched: 5. The CDR3 is 16 amino acids. The germline gives CDR1 SGHTA, CDR2 FQGNSA. The CDR3 spells CASSLWRGGITDTQYF. Written as DNA, the CDR3 is TGTGCCAGCAGCTTATGGCGGGGGGGAATCACAGATACGCAGTATTTT.

The chain carries TRBV11-2 and TRBJ2-5; maybe TRBD2 (6 bases). CDR1 is SGHAT and CDR2 is FQNNGV in the germline V gene. Trimming pared 1 base from V and 2 bases from J, leaving 11 bases between. The CDR3 has 15 amino acids. The DNA for the CDR3 is TGTGCCAGCAGCTTAGGGACTAAAAAACAAGAGACCCAGTACTTC. It is translated as CASSLGTKKQETQYF.

Concerning this clone itself: A read error may account for a junction end that differs from germline. V is TRBV2 and J is TRBJ2-5, with TRBD1 matching over 8 bases. The CDR3 spans 13 residues. In germline, CDR1 is SNHLY, CDR2 FYNNEI. The CDR3 protein is CASSGQGQGTQYF. The CDR3 coding sequence is TGTGCCAGCAGCGGACAGGGACAAGGGACCCAGTACTTC.

Turning to this clone: This sample also contains other DNA sequences that code for the same CDR3. The V call is TRBV18, the J call TRBJ1-2, with 8 positions matching TRBD1. Trimming removed 3 bases from V and 6 bases from J; junction bases left unmatched: 0. The CDR3 runs to 12 residues. CDR1 and CDR2 (germline): KGHSH, LQKENI. DNA of the CDR3: TGTGCCAGCTCACCGGACAGGGATGGCTACACCTTC. It yields the protein CASSPDRDGYTF.

The chain has TRBV7-9 and TRBJ2-2, with TRBD2 identical over 14 bases. Germline CDR1 SEHNR, CDR2 FQNEAQ (reference sequence). V lost 5 bases and J lost 4; bases outside the gene matches: 12. This CDR3 is 19 amino acids long. CDR3 sequence: CASSPSEGLAGVITGELFF. CDR3 DNA: TGTGCCAGCAGCCCCTCGGAGGGACTAGCGGGAGTAATCACCGGGGAGCTGTTTTTT.

The chain employs TRBV7-9 and TRBJ2-1; D unclear. Per the germline V gene, CDR1 is SEHNR and CDR2 is FQNEAQ (reference sequence). V lost 3 bases to trimming and J lost 2 bases, with 8 bases between them. CDR3 length: 14 residues. CDR3 sequence (DNA): TGTGCCAGCAGCTTGACTGGAGCCTACAATGAGCAGTTCTTC. This gives the protein CASSLTGAYNEQFF.

The V gene is TRBV6-5, the J gene TRBJ2-3; D is unclear. Trimming pared 5 bases from V and 4 bases from J, leaving 13 bases between. The CDR3 extends over 14 amino acids. Germline values: CDR1 MNHEY, CDR2 SVGAGI. Here the CDR3 DNA reads TGTGCCAGCAGTCTCAATTTTCGGGCAGATACGCAGTATTTT. Translating it yields CASSLNFRADTQYF.

This clone was found once. The V and J genes are TRBV5-6 and TRBJ1-2; D gene uncertain. The CDR3 loop spans 14 amino acids. Trimming pared 0 bases from V and 2 bases from J, leaving 8 bases between. The germline V gene encodes CDR1 SGHDT and CDR2 YYEEEE. CDR3: CASSLGGFNYGYTF. CDR3 in DNA: TGTGCCAGCAGCTTGGGGGGTTTCAACTATGGCTACACCTTC. Filled out from reference TRBV5-6 and TRBJ1-2, the complete variable domain reads DAGVTQSPTHLIKTRGQQVTLRCSPKSGHDTVSWYQQALGQGPQFIFQYYEEEERQRGNFPDRFSGHQFPNYSSELNVNALLLGDSALYLCASSLGGFNYGYTFGSGTRLTVV.

The chain links TRBV5-1 to TRBJ2-2; 7 bases fit TRBD1. The J segment lost 0 bases and the V segment lost 4 bases, leaving 6 bases of the junction unmatched. The CDR3 contains 16 residues. The germline gives CDR1 SGHRS, CDR2 YFSETQ. CDR3 DNA sequence: TGCGCCAGCAGCCTCCGGGACAGCCCGAACACCGGGGAGCTGTTTTTT. This translates into CASSLRDSPNTGELFF.

V and J are TRBV19 and TRBJ1-2; D is undetermined. Looked up from germline, CDR1 is LNHDA and CDR2 is SQIVND (reference sequence). The CDR3 contains 12 residues. V was pared by 3 bases and J by 4 bases, with 6 bases between. DNA of the CDR3: TGTGCCAGTAGTATTCCCCCCTATGGCTACACCTTC. It codes for CASSIPPYGYTF. Full variable domain (rest looked up from reference TRBV19 and TRBJ1-2): DGGITQSPKYLFRKEGQNVTLSCEQNLNHDAMYWYRQDPGQGLRLIYYSQIVNDFQKGDIAEGYSVSREKKESFPLTVTSAQKNPTAFYLCASSIPPYGYTFGSGTRLTVV.

This chain's CDR3 is CASSPQGLGDTQYF. The CDR3 DNA reads TGTGCCAGCAGCCCCCAGGGGTTGGGGGATACGCAGTATTTT. The gene calls are TRBV13 and TRBJ2-3, with D perhaps matching TRBD1 (6 bases). Between the trimmed V and J ends, which lost 5 bases and 6 bases, there was a span of 15 bases. This CDR3 has 14 residues. CDR1 and CDR2 from the germline V gene are PRHDT and FYEKMQ (reference sequence).

The chain joins TRBV5-1 to TRBJ2-1, with 10 bases aligning to TRBD1. Germline V gene lookup returns CDR1 SGHRS and CDR2 YFSETQ. This CDR3 region has 16 residues. With 1 base clipped from V and 3 bases from J, the junction kept 4 bases outside the gene matches. The CDR3 coding sequence is TGCGCCAGCAGCTTGACCGGGACAGGGGACTACAATGAGCAGTTCTTC. This gives the protein CASSLTGTGDYNEQFF.